This T cell receptor (beta chain) was sequenced during a study of T cell responses to AZD1222 COVID-19 vaccine. Assay: immunoSEQ multiplex PCR; the TCRdb copy retains only in-frame clones and omits some. This sample has over 150,000 clones, with 86% found just once. This clone has a single count. Its antigen remains unknown. Study-wide findings and caveats: White British donors predominated, females outnumbered males, and clonal diversity was possibly underestimated. At baseline, seropositivity was found in only 5 to 7 AZD1222 recipients. Repertoires were collected only later (after the peak T cell response had occurred).

The receptor was isolated from an adult in good health. The specimen was peripheral blood, collected on day 0 of MenACWY control vaccination.

CDR3 DNA sequence: TGTGCCAGCAGCCGTGGGGGGGAGAGGGCTAACTATGGCTACACCTTC. Protein sequence: CASSRGGERANYGYTF. J is TRBJ1-2 and V is TRBV7-2; D perhaps matches TRBD1 (5 bases). With 5 bases removed from V and 0 bases from J, the gap between germline ends came to 16 bases. CDR3 length equals 16 residues. Germline lookup yields CDR1 SGHTA and CDR2 FQGNSA.